This passage covers 27 T cell receptor beta chains from one sample sequenced in a study of T cells in tumors after PD-1 blockade. Here immunoSEQ multiplex PCR was the method, and the copy in TCRdb shows in-frame clones only, minus some. Counted here are roughly 50,000 clones, 75% to 80% occurring once; the ten biggest clones make up roughly a sixth. The material sequenced was PBMCs, taken before anti-PD-1 treatment. These receptors were obtained from a human donor with basal cell carcinoma.

The chain carries TRBV6-2 or TRBV6-3 and TRBJ1-1; 7 nucleotides line up with TRBD1. J lost 5 bases, V lost 4 bases, and 16 bases had no gene match. The CDR3 extends over 17 amino acids. Germline V CDR1 and CDR2: MNHEY, SVGEGT. The CDR3 loop reads CASSSLYRGRGRTEAFF. DNA of the CDR3: TGTGCCAGCAGTTCACTATACAGGGGCCGCGGGAGGACTGAAGCTTTCTTT.

This clone occurred a few times. CDR3 sequence reads: CASSEGTNYSEAFF. The CDR3 DNA sequence: TGTGCCAGCAGTGAAGGGACAAATTATTCTGAAGCTTTCTTT. This chain links TRBV6-1 with TRBJ1-1, with D possibly TRBD1 on 5 matching bases. CDR3 size: 14 residues. Germline V gene sequence: CDR1 MNHNS, CDR2 SASEGT. The V end lost 1 base, the J end lost 6 bases, and 12 bases lay between the germline ends.

The chain couples TRBV19 to TRBJ2-5, with 11 bases aligning to TRBD2. The CDR3 sequence is 17 residues long. V trimming: 1 base; J trimming: 2 bases; junction bases outside the gene matches: 6. Germline CDR1 reads LNHDA; CDR2 reads SQIVND (reference sequence). The CDR3: CASSIGLAGGKQETQYF. In DNA form, the CDR3 reads TGTGCCAGTAGTATAGGATTAGCGGGGGGGAAGCAAGAGACCCAGTACTTC.

The chain carries TRBV2 and TRBJ1-5; D gene ambiguous. Germline assignment: CDR1 SNHLY and CDR2 FYNNEI. V shed 6 bases and J shed 0 bases, with 9 bases lying between them. This CDR3 spans 14 amino acids. This CDR3 is CASRAEVSNQPQHF. The CDR3 DNA reads TGTGCCAGCAGAGCAGAGGTTAGCAATCAGCCCCAGCATTTT. Together with reference TRBV2 and TRBJ1-5, the CDR3 gives the full variable domain: EPEVTQTPSHQVTQMGQEVILRCVPISNHLYFYWYRQILGQKVEFLVSFYNNEISEKSEIFDDQFSVERPDGSNFTLKIRSTKLEDSAMYFCASRAEVSNQPQHFGDGTRLSIL.

In its sample, this clone was seen a few times. The CDR3 coding sequence is TGTGCCAGCAGCCAAGACGGCGGGGGCCGCACCGGGGAGCTGTTTTTT. Translation: CASSQDGGGRTGELFF. The rearrangement links TRBV3-1 (or the pseudogene TRBV3-2) to TRBJ2-2; D perhaps matches TRBD2 (7 bases). The length of the CDR3 is 16 residues. Germline CDR1 and CDR2: LGHDT and YNNKEL (reference sequence). The ends were cut back, 0 bases at V and 4 bases at J, with 12 bases in the middle.

This chain joins TRBV24-1 and TRBJ2-3, with TRBD2 matching over 9 bases. Germline V lookup: CDR1 KGHDR, CDR2 SFDVKD. The CDR3 length is 16 residues. With V trimmed by 3 bases and J by 2 bases, 5 bases remained unmatched. This CDR3 reads CATSDLTSGLTDTQYF. As DNA, the CDR3 is TGTGCCACCAGTGATCTTACTAGCGGGCTCACAGATACGCAGTATTTT.

The rearrangement joins TRBV19 to TRBJ2-7, with TRBD2 as a possible D gene (6 bases). The CDR3 loop spans 15 amino acids. Germline values: CDR1 LNHDA, CDR2 SQIVND (reference sequence). V was cut by 6 bases and J by 1 base, with 16 bases left in between. CDR3 sequence: CASRRPGGTSYEQYF. CDR3 bases: TGTGCCAGTAGAAGACCGGGCGGGACTTCCTACGAGCAGTACTTC.

The chain uses TRBV5-6 and TRBJ2-5, with D perhaps TRBD1 (5 bases). The V gene's germline CDR1 is SGHDT and CDR2 YYEEEE. Trimming took off 6 bases at V and 5 bases at J, with 17 bases between the two ends. The length of the CDR3 is 14 residues. CDR3 in DNA: TGTGCCAGCACCCAGGGATTTATATCGGAGACCCAGTACTTC. As protein: CASTQGFISETQYF.

In its sample, this clone was seen many times. V usage is TRBV5-8 and J usage is TRBJ1-4; TRBD1 aligns across 8 bases. Per the germline V gene, CDR1 is SGHTS and CDR2 is YDEGEE. V shed 0 bases, J shed 7 bases, and the junction held 2 bases outside the gene matches. The length of the CDR3 is 14 residues. The CDR3 sequence is CASSLAGGIEKLFF. CDR3 nucleotide sequence: TGTGCCAGCAGCTTGGCAGGGGGCATTGAAAAACTGTTTTTT.

This chain links TRBV10-3 with TRBJ2-2; tentatively, D is TRBD1 or TRBD2 (5 bases each). The CDR3 is made up of 14 amino acids. Germline V gene lookup returns CDR1 ENHRY and CDR2 SYGVKD. V lost 8 bases to trimming and J lost 2 bases, with 12 bases between them. CDR3 sequence: CAIRRDPNTGELFF. CDR3 sequence (DNA): TGTGCCATCCGCAGGGACCCTAACACCGGGGAGCTGTTTTTT.

This chain connects TRBV7-9 to TRBJ1-1; TRBD1 might be the D (6 bases). Germline CDR1 reads SEHNR; CDR2 reads FQNEAQ (reference sequence). The V and J ends lost 5 bases and 3 bases respectively, with 13 bases between them. The CDR3 length is 14 residues. CDR3 DNA sequence: TGTGCCAGCAGCATCTACAGGGAGGACACTGAAGCTTTCTTT. Translating gives CASSIYREDTEAFF.

This rearrangement joins TRBV5-6 to TRBJ2-7, with D hard to call. Per the germline V gene, CDR1 is SGHDT and CDR2 is YYEEEE. The CDR3 is made up of 14 amino acids. The V end lost 7 bases, the J end lost 5 bases, and 19 bases lay between the germline ends. The CDR3 here is CASSLLLRVDEQYF. CDR3 coding DNA: TGTGCCAGCTCCCTCCTCCTAAGAGTCGACGAGCAGTACTTC.

The gene calls are TRBV5-1 and TRBJ1-1; D is uncertain. The CDR3 is made up of 11 amino acids. The ends were cut back, 2 bases at V and 8 bases at J, with 7 bases in the middle. Germline assignment: CDR1 SGHRS and CDR2 YFSETQ. CDR3 residues: CASSLGQEAFF. DNA for the CDR3: TGCGCCAGCAGCTTAGGTCAAGAAGCTTTCTTT.

J is TRBJ1-3 and V is TRBV7-6; no clear D gene. This CDR3 contains 15 residues. The V gene's germline CDR1 is SGHVS and CDR2 FNYEAQ. The V end lost 1 base, the J end lost 0 bases, and 7 bases lay between the germline ends. The CDR3 here is CASSLVGSSGNTIYF. The CDR3 nucleotides are TGTGCCAGCAGCTTAGTGGGCAGCTCTGGAAACACCATATATTTT.

The chain joins TRBV27 to TRBJ1-1; D not resolved. Germline CDR1 MNHEY, CDR2 SMNVEV (reference sequence). CDR3 length: 15 residues. The germline V and J ends were trimmed by 4 bases and 3 bases, with 15 bases remaining between them. The CDR3 loop is CASSSLGLKDTEAFF. As DNA, the CDR3 is TGTGCCAGCAGTTCCCTCGGACTAAAAGACACTGAAGCTTTCTTT.

This chain connects TRBV7-3 to TRBJ2-5; D is possibly TRBD1 or TRBD2 (5 bases each). The V and J ends lost 1 base and 4 bases respectively, with 31 bases between them. The CDR3 has 21 amino acids. Germline V gene data show CDR1 as SGHTA and CDR2 as FQGTGA. The CDR3 here is CASSLKARLGPNTRDLETQYF. The CDR3 DNA reads TGTGCCAGCAGCTTAAAGGCTCGGCTGGGGCCAAATACTAGGGATTTAGAGACCCAGTACTTC.

The gene calls are TRBV4-1 and TRBJ2-7, with D possibly TRBD1 on 7 matching bases. Trimming cost V 2 bases and J 9 bases, with 14 bases left between them. Looked up from germline, CDR1 is MGHRA and CDR2 is YSYEKL. This CDR3 is built from 13 residues. For the CDR3, the DNA is TGCGCCAGCAGCCAATCAGGACAGGAGGGGCAGTACTTC. Translating it yields CASSQSGQEGQYF.

The chain has TRBV6-1 and TRBJ1-5; 9 bases match TRBD1. CDR3 size: 17 residues. V lost 4 bases to trimming and J lost 6 bases; unmatched junction nucleotides: 13. Germline V gives CDR1 MNHNS, CDR2 SASEGT. In DNA form, the CDR3 reads TGTGCCAGCAGTGCGGCCGGGACAGGGTTACGTATTCAGCCCCAGCATTTT. This sequence encodes CASSAAGTGLRIQPQHF.

The V call is TRBV2, the J call TRBJ2-7; the D gene could be TRBD1 or TRBD2 (5 bases each). The germline CDR1 and CDR2 sequences are SNHLY and FYNNEI. Deletions cut 6 bases from V and 1 base from J, with 10 bases between. This CDR3 region has 13 residues. Here the CDR3 DNA reads TGTGCCAGCAGGGGGGACGCGTCCTACGAGCAGTACTTC. It codes for CASRGDASYEQYF.

This chain connects TRBV5-1 to TRBJ1-1, with 7 bases lining up with TRBD1. V trimming: 0 bases; J trimming: 0 bases; junction bases outside the gene matches: 5. Germline CDR1 SGHRS, CDR2 YFSETQ. CDR3 length: 16 amino acids. The CDR3 is CASSLGGGQMNTEAFF. The CDR3 DNA reads as TGCGCCAGCAGCTTGGGAGGGGGACAGATGAACACTGAAGCTTTCTTT. Full variable domain (rest looked up from reference TRBV5-1 and TRBJ1-1): KAGVTQTPRYLIKTRGQQVTLSCSPISGHRSVSWYQQTPGQGLQFLFEYFSETQRNKGNFPGRFSGRQFSNSRSEMNVSTLELGDSALYLCASSLGGGQMNTEAFFGQGTRLTVV.

The chain recombines TRBV7-6 with TRBJ2-1, with D maybe TRBD1 (6 bases). The CDR3 length is 17 residues. V dropped 3 bases and J dropped 4 bases, with 19 bases sitting between them. In germline, CDR1 is SGHVS, CDR2 FNYEAQ. CDR3 in DNA: TGTGCCAGCAGCTTCGGCCATAGGGGGAGATTATACAATGAGCAGTTCTTC. Residues: CASSFGHRGRLYNEQFF.

V is TRBV5-4 and J is TRBJ2-2; 11 bases are shared with TRBD2. CDR3 size: 16 residues. Unmatched junction bases numbered 3, after V lost 4 bases and J lost 1 base. Germline V lookup: CDR1 SGHNT, CDR2 YYREEE (reference sequence). The CDR3 nucleotides are TGTGCCAGCAGCAAAGGACTAGCGGGGAACACCGGGGAGCTGTTTTTT. Protein sequence: CASSKGLAGNTGELFF. Filled out from reference TRBV5-4 and TRBJ2-2, the complete variable domain reads ETGVTQSPTHLIKTRGQQVTLRCSSQSGHNTVSWYQQALGQGPQFIFQYYREEENGRGNFPPRFSGLQFPNYSSELNVNALELDDSALYLCASSKGLAGNTGELFFGEGSRLTVL.

CDR3 sequence: CASSFGDRGLETQYF. The CDR3, as DNA: TGCGCCAGCAGCTTCGGGGACAGGGGGTTGGAGACCCAGTACTTC. V is TRBV5-1 and J is TRBJ2-5, with 11 bases lining up with TRBD1. The V and J ends lost 2 bases and 5 bases, in that order; junction bases with no gene match: 5. The germline V gene encodes CDR1 SGHRS and CDR2 YFSETQ. The CDR3 has 15 residues.

V gene TRBV18 combines with J gene TRBJ1-2, with TRBD1 identical over 8 bases. Germline V gene lookup returns CDR1 KGHSH and CDR2 LQKENI. The junction had 5 bases not matched to a gene; V was cut back by 4 bases and J by 7 bases. CDR3 size: 13 residues. The DNA of the CDR3 is TGTGCCAGCTCACTCGGACAGGGCGGTGGCTACACCTTC. Its translation: CASSLGQGGGYTF. Full variable domain (missing parts from reference TRBV18 and TRBJ1-2): NAGVMQNPRHLVRRRGQEARLRCSPMKGHSHVYWYRQLPEEGLKFMVYLQKENIIDESGMPKERFSAEFPKEGPSILRIQQVVRGDSAAYFCASSLGQGGGYTFGSGTRLTVV.

The chain uses TRBV15 and TRBJ1-4, with 9 bases aligning to TRBD1. The CDR3 covers 17 residues. Per germline, CDR1 LNHNV and CDR2 YYDKDF (reference sequence). V dropped 1 base and J dropped 8; count of bases not matched to a gene: 11. Here the CDR3 DNA reads TGTGCCACCAGCAGAGGATTCGGGACAGGGAGGATGGAAAAACTGTTTTTT. Amino acids: CATSRGFGTGRMEKLFF.

V gene TRBV7-3 combines with J gene TRBJ1-2; D perhaps matches TRBD1 (5 bases). Trimming took 4 bases from V and 7 from J, leaving 13 bases between them. Per the germline V gene, CDR1 is SGHTA and CDR2 is FQGTGA. CDR3 length: 13 residues. The CDR3 here is CASSSKTESGYTF. CDR3 DNA sequence: TGTGCCAGCAGCTCAAAGACAGAGAGTGGCTACACCTTC.

The V gene is TRBV6-4, the J gene TRBJ1-5; D might be TRBD1 (5 bases). This CDR3 spans 19 amino acids. The germline CDR1 and CDR2 sequences are MRHNA and SNTAGT. Trimming left V 5 bases short and J 8 bases short, with 31 bases between. CDR3 in amino acids: CASSPSLFRQGPLMKPQHF. DNA for the CDR3: TGTGCCAGCAGTCCTAGCCTTTTTCGGCAGGGTCCCCTGATGAAGCCCCAGCATTTT.